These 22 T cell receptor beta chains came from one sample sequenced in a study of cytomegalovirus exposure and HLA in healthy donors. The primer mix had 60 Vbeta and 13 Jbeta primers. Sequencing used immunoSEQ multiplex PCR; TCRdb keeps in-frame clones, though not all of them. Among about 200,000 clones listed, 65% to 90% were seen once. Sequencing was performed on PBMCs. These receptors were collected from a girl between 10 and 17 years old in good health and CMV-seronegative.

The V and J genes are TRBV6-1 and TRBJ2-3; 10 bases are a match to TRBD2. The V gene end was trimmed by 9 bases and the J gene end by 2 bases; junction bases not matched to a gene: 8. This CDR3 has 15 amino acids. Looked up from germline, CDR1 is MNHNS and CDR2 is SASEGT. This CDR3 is CASPGAGGFTDTQYF. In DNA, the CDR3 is TGTGCCAGTCCTGGAGCGGGAGGGTTCACAGATACGCAGTATTTT.

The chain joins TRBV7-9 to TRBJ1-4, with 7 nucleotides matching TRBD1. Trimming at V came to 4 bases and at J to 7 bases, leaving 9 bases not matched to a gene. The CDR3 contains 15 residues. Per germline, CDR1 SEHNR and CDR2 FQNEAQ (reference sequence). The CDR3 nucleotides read TGTGCCAGCAGCTCCGGGACAGTTGGTAGTGAAAAACTGTTTTTT. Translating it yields CASSSGTVGSEKLFF.

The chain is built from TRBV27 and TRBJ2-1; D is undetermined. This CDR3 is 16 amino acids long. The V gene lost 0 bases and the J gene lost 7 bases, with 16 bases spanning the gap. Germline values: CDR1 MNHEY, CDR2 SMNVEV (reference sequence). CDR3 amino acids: CASSLSPVSFRNEQFF. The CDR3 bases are TGTGCCAGCAGTTTATCGCCCGTGAGCTTCAGGAATGAGCAGTTCTTC.

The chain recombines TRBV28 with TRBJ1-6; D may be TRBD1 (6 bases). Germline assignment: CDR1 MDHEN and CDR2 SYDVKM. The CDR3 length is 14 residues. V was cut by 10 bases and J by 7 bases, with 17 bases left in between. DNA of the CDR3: TGTGCCACCCTGAGGGGGGGCTCAAATTCACCCCTCCACTTT. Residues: CATLRGGSNSPLHF.

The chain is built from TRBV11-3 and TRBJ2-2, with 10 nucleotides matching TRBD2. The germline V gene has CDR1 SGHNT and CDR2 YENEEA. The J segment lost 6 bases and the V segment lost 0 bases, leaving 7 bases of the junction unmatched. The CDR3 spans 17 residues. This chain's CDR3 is CASSLDSASGSPGELFF. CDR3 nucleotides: TGTGCCAGCAGCTTAGATTCGGCTAGCGGGAGTCCCGGGGAGCTGTTTTTT.

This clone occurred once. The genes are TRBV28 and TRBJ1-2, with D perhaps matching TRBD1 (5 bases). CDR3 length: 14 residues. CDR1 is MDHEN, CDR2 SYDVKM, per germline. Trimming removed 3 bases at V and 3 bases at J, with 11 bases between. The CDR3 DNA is TGTGCCAGCAGTTTCGGGGGGATTCACTATGGCTACACCTTC. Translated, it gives CASSFGGIHYGYTF.

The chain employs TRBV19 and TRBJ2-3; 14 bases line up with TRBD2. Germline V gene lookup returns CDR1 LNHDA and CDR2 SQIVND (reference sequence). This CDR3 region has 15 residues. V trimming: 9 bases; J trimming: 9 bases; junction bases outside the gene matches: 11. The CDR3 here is CASQETSGGALTQYF. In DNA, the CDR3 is TGTGCCAGCCAGGAGACTAGCGGGGGGGCCCTAACGCAGTATTTT.

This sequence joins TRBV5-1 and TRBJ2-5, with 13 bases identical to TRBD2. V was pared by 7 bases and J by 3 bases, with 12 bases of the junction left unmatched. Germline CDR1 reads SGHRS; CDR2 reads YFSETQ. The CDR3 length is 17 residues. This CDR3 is CASGGGFGTSGEETQYF. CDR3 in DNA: TGCGCCAGCGGAGGGGGCTTTGGGACTAGCGGGGAAGAGACCCAGTACTTC.

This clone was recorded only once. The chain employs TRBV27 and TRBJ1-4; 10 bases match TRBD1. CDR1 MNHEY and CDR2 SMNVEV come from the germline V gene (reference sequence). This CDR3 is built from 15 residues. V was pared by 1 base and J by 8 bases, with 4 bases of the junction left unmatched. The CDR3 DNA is TGTGCCAGCAGTTTATTCGGGACAGGGGTCGAAAAACTGTTTTTT. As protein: CASSLFGTGVEKLFF.

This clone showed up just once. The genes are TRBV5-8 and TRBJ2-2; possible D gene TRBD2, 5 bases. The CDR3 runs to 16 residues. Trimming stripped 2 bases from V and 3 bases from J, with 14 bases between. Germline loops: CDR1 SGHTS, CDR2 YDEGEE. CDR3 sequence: CASSFGIGVHTGELFF. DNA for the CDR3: TGTGCCAGCAGCTTTGGTATCGGGGTGCACACCGGGGAGCTGTTTTTT.

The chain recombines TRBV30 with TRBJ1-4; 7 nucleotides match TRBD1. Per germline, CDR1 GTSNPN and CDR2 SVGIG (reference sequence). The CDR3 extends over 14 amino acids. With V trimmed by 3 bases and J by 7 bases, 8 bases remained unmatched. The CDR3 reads CAWRLTGKGEKLFF. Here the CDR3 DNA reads TGTGCCTGGAGATTGACAGGGAAGGGTGAAAAACTGTTTTTT.

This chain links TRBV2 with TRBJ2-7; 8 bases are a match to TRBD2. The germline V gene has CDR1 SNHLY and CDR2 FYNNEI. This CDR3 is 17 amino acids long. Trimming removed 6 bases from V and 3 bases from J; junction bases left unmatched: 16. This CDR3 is CASRRGDLGTVVYEQYF. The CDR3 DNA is TGTGCCAGCAGGCGGGGGGACTTGGGGACCGTTGTCTACGAGCAGTACTTC.

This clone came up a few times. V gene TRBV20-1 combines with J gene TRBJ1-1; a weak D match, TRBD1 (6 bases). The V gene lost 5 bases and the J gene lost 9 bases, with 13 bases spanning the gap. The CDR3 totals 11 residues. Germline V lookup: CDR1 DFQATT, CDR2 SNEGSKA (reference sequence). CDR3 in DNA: TGCAGTGCTCCGTGGACAGACCAAGCTTTCTTT. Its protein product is CSAPWTDQAFF.

In DNA, the CDR3 is TGTGCCAGCAGCTTAGGATTAGCGGGGGGTTCCTACGAGCAGTACTTC. Its translation is CASSLGLAGGSYEQYF. The chain joins TRBV7-2 to TRBJ2-7; 10 bases are a match to TRBD2. V trimming: 1 base; J trimming: 1 base; junction bases outside the gene matches: 4. This CDR3 region has 16 residues. CDR1 is SGHTA and CDR2 is FQGNSA in the germline V gene.

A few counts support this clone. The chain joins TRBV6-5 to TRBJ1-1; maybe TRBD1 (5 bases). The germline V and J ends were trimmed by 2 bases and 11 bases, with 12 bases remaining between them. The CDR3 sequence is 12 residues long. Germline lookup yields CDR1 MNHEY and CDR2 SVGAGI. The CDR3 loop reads CASSYRGGVAFF. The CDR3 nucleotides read TGTGCCAGCAGTTACCGGGGGGGTGTTGCTTTCTTT.

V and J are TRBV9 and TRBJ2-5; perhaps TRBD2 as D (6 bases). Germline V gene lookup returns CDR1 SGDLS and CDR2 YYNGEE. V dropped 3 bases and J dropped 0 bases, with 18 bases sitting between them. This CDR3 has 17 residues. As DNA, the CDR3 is TGTGCCAGCAGCGCGGGGAGGTCACTGCAGTACCAAGAGACCCAGTACTTC. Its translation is CASSAGRSLQYQETQYF.

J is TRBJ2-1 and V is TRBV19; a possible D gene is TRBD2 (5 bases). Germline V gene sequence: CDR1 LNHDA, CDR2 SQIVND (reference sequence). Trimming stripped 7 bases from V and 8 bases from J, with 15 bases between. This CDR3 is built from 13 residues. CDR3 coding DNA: TGTGCCAGTACAAAGCGGCTCTCCCATGAGCAGTTCTTC. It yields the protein CASTKRLSHEQFF.

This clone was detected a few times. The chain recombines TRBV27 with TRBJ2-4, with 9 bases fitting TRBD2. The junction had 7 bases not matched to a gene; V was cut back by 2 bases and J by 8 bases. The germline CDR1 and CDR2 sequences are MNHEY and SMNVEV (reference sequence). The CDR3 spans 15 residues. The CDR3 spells CASSLRWGGRDIQYF. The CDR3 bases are TGTGCCAGCAGTTTAAGATGGGGCGGGAGGGACATTCAGTACTTC.

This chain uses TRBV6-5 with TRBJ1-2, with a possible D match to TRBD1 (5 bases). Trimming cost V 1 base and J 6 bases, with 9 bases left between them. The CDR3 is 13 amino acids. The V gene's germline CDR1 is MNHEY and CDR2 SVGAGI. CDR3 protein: CASSYWGDDGYTF. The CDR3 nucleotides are TGTGCCAGCAGTTACTGGGGGGACGATGGCTACACCTTC.

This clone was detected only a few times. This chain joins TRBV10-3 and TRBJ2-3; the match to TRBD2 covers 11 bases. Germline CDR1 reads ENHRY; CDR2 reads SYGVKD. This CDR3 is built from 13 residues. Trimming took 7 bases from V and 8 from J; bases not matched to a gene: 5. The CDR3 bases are TGTGCCATCACCCTAGCGGGAGGAGGTACGCAGTATTTT. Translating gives CAITLAGGGTQYF.

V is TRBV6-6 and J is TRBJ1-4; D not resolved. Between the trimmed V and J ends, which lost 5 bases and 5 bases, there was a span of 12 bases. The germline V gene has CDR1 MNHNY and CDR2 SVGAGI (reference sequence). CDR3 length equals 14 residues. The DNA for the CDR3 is TGTGCCAGCAGTAAAAGGACGGGGAATGAAAAACTGTTTTTT. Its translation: CASSKRTGNEKLFF.

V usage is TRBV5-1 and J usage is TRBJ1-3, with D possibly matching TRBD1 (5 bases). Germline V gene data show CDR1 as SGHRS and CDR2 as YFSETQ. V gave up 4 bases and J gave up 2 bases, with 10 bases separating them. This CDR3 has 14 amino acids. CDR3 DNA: TGCGCCAGCAGCCCGGACACTGCTGGAAACACCATATATTTT. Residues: CASSPDTAGNTIYF.